This T cell receptor beta chain was found in a study of beta chain features in type 1 diabetes. Each sorted population was over 98% pure. Details on this clone: What it recognizes is unknown.

As every portion of the isolated RNA was reverse transcribed, the sequencing read expressed TCRB transcripts. The method was immunoSEQ multiplex PCR; TCRdb's version includes in-frame clones alone and lacks a portion of them. The sample carries fewer than 550,000 clones, 9.5% to 12% recorded once. Broader study findings: Small HLA sub-analyses could not settle whether HLA shapes TCRB rearrangement. In every one of the four CD4+ subsets, TCRB CDR3s were moderately but significantly shorter in Type 1 diabetes patients.

Germline CDR1 and CDR2: SNHLY and FYNNEI. The CDR3 is 11 amino acids. V gave up 3 bases and J gave up 9 bases, with 3 bases separating them. Material for sequencing was naive CD4+ T cells from blood. This sequence was found in a woman aged 18-29 years in good health. The chain combines TRBV2 with TRBJ1-6, with D unclear. CDR3 sequence: CASSDSSPLHF. CDR3 nucleotide sequence: TGTGCCAGCAGTGATAGTTCACCCCTCCACTTT.